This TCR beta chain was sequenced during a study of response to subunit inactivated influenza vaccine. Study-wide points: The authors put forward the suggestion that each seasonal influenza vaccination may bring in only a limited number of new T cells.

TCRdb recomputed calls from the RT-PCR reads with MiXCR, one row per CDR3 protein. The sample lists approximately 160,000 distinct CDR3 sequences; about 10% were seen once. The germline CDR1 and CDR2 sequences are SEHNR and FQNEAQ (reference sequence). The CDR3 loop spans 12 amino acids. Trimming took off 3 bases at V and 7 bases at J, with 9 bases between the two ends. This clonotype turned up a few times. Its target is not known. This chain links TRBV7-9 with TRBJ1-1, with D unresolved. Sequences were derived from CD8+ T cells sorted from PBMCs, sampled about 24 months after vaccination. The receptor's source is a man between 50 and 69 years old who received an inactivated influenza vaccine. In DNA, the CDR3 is TGTGCCAGCAGCTTGGGTGCATATGAAGCTTTCTTT. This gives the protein CASSLGAYEAFF.